This record looks at one T cell receptor (beta chain) sequence and its context. The sample originates from a study of CD8+ T cells in alopecia areata. Trimming took off 2 bases at V and 4 bases at J, with 12 bases between the two ends. The germline gives CDR1 SGHDT, CDR2 YYEEEE. The CDR3 covers 14 residues. Sequencing used cDNA as its template, made by extracting RNA and reverse transcribing it. Produced via immunoSEQ multiplex PCR; TCRdb's table is partial and in-frame only. Here the sample spans more than 95,000 clones, 35% to 45% being singletons. The source is a human donor with alopecia areata. The sequenced sample was CD4+ T cells sorted from blood. The V call is TRBV5-6, the J call TRBJ1-1; possible D gene TRBD1, 6 bases. Here the CDR3 DNA reads TGTGCCAGCAGCTTATTTGGGGGCGGCACTGAAGCTTTCTTT. This codes for CASSLFGGGTEAFF.